The rows below give T cell receptor beta chains drawn from one sample of a study of T cells in Graves' hyperthyroidism and ophthalmopathy. One entry per CDR3 protein, called by TCRdb with MiXCR from the multiplex PCR reads. The sample holds under 350,000 distinct CDR3 sequences, roughly 23% seen once. Sample: blood. These receptor sequences come from a woman in her fifties or sixties with Graves' hyperthyroidism. Both conserved end residues are part of each CDR3. The D gene is left open where the match is weak. Where a row states a size, it is once, few, many or the class of an expanded clone; other rows omit it.

j_call	d_call	v_call	clone_size	cdr3_aa	cdr3_nt
TRBJ1-1	.	TRBV3-1	.	CASSQEGGGTEAFF	TGTGCCAGCAGCCAAGAAGGGGGGGGCACTGAAGCTTTCTTT
TRBJ2-2	.	TRBV6-1	.	CASSPTSEGELFF	TGTGCCAGCAGTCCTACTAGTGAAGGGGAGCTGTTTTTT
TRBJ2-1	TRBD2	TRBV11-3	many	CASSLRLAGAIYNEQFF	TGTGCCAGCAGCTTGAGACTAGCGGGAGCTATCTACAATGAGCAGTTCTTC
TRBJ1-1	.	TRBV2	many	CASSVRTEAFF	TGTGCCAGCAGTGTGAGGACTGAAGCTTTCTTT
TRBJ1-1	.	TRBV3-1	many	CASSLSSGDTEAFF	TGTGCCAGCAGCCTCTCCTCAGGGGACACTGAAGCTTTCTTT
TRBJ1-5	.	TRBV28	many	CASSLAQGRSQPQHF	TGTGCCAGCAGTTTGGCACAGGGTAGGAGTCAGCCCCAGCATTTT
TRBJ1-5	.	TRBV28	many	CASSTVWGGGGGNQPQHF	TGTGCCAGCAGTACGGTCTGGGGCGGTGGGGGCGGCAATCAGCCCCAGCATTTT
TRBJ2-3	.	TRBV11-2	.	CASSLDGDSTDTQYF	TGTGCCAGCAGCTTAGATGGGGACAGCACAGATACGCAGTATTTT
TRBJ2-6	.	TRBV6-5	few	CASSYDQGTSGANVLTF	TGTGCCAGCAGTTACGATCAGGGGACCTCTGGGGCCAACGTCCTGACTTTC
TRBJ2-1	.	TRBV4-1	.	CASSRNRGGPGMQFF	TGCGCCAGCAGCCGAAATCGAGGGGGGCCGGGGATGCAGTTCTTC
TRBJ2-1	.	TRBV7-3	many	CASSSTELGVNEQFF	TGTGCCAGCAGCTCTACGGAACTGGGGGTGAATGAGCAGTTCTTC
TRBJ2-3	TRBD2	TRBV7-3	.	CASSPGTSGVHTQYF	TGTGCCAGCAGCCCTGGGACTAGCGGGGTGCATACGCAGTATTTT
TRBJ2-7	.	TRBV20-1	many	CSASGRALSYEQYF	TGCAGTGCTAGCGGGAGAGCCCTCTCCTACGAGCAGTACTTC
TRBJ2-7	.	TRBV7-6	few	CASSSNGAMPYEQYF	TGTGCCAGCAGCTCCAATGGTGCTATGCCCTACGAGCAGTACTTC
TRBJ2-7	TRBD1	TRBV3-1	few	CASSQDLGVDRQEQYF	TGTGCCAGCAGCCAAGACTTAGGGGTGGACAGGCAGGAGCAGTACTTC
TRBJ2-2	.	TRBV7-9	many	CASSLSLRGRNTGELFF	TGTGCCAGCAGCCTATCCTTGAGAGGGCGAAACACCGGGGAGCTGTTTTTT
TRBJ1-2	.	TRBV28	many	CASSLQGSAGNYGYTF	TGTGCCAGCAGTTTACAGGGAAGCGCTGGGAACTATGGCTACACCTTC
TRBJ2-3	.	TRBV5-1	few	CASSRAGLATVDTQYF	TGCGCCAGCAGCCGGGCGGGACTCGCAACTGTAGATACGCAGTATTTT
TRBJ2-4	TRBD2	TRBV6-1	many	CASSVSGLAGELAKNIQYF	TGTGCCAGCAGTGTCTCAGGACTAGCGGGGGAACTAGCCAAAAACATTCAGTACTTC